The source of this T cell receptor (beta chain) is a study of Graves' ophthalmopathy and Graves' hyperthyroidism. The authors defined stable hyperthyroidism as no ophthalmopathy within 18 months of follow-up. Hyperthyroidism in these 18- to 65-year-old patients was newly diagnosed, lasting under 2 months. The CDR3 runs to 13 residues. Trimming cost V 2 bases and J 4 bases, with 11 bases left between them. Germline V lookup: CDR1 GTSNPN, CDR2 SVGIG (reference sequence). This clonotype showed up just a few times. From RNA, the CDR3 regions of TCR beta chains were amplified and sequenced. The workflow started with a first-round RT-PCR run with HTBI primers and then moved on to a second-round multiplex PCR. TCRdb re-derived calls from the multiplex PCR reads in MiXCR, one entry per CDR3 protein. Among hundreds of thousands of distinct CDR3 sequences listed, 22% were seen once.

The rearrangement joins TRBV30 to TRBJ2-5; no clear D gene. Sequenced: peripheral blood. The source of this sequence is a woman aged 18 to 35 with stable Graves' hyperthyroidism. Some clones in this sample may be carry-over from other donors' samples. The CDR3 bases are TGTGCCTGGAGTCCCCCCTCCGGAGAGACCCAGTACTTC. Residues: CAWSPPSGETQYF.